These 2 T cell receptor beta chains share one sample of origin, sequenced in a study of T cell clonality in common variable immunodeficiency. Produced via immunoSEQ multiplex PCR; TCRdb's table is partial and in-frame only. The sample presents some 64,000 clones, none singletons. Sequencing was done on a sample of peripheral blood mononuclear cells. The receptors come from a person between 18 and 75 years old in good health.

There are many counts of this clone. The missing CDR3 end, 3 residues past where the read stops, is filled in from the germline J gene. The chain couples TRBV20-1 to TRBJ1-5, with 10 bases lining up with TRBD1. The germline V gene has CDR1 DFQATT and CDR2 SNEGSKA (reference sequence). With 5 bases clipped from V and 0 bases from J, the junction kept 7 bases outside the gene matches. CDR3 length equals 16 residues. This chain's CDR3 is CSAHGTGEYSNQPQHF. CDR3 DNA (partial): TGCAGTGCTCACGGGACAGGGGAATATAGCAATCAGCCC.

In its sample, this clone was seen many times. The missing CDR3 end, 3 residues past where the read stops, is filled in from the germline J gene. The J gene is TRBJ2-1, the V gene TRBV20-1; 7 bases map to TRBD2. Trimming removed 0 bases from V and 4 bases from J; junction bases left unmatched: 6. The CDR3 consists of 15 residues. Germline assignment: CDR1 DFQATT and CDR2 SNEGSKA (reference sequence). The CDR3: CSARDIGGGYNEQFF. The sequenced part of the CDR3 DNA is TGCAGTGCTAGAGATATTGGCGGGGGTTACAATGAG.